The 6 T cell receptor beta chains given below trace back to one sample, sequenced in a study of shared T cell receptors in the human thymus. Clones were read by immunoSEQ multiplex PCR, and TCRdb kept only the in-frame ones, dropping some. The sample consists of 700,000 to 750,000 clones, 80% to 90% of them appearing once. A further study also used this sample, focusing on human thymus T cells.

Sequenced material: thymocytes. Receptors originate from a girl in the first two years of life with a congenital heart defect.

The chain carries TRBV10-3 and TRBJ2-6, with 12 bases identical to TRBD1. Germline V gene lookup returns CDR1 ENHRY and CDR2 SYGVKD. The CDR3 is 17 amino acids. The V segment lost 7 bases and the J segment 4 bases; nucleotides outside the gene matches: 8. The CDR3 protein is CAINPGQGASGANVLTF. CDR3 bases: TGTGCCATCAATCCGGGACAGGGGGCGAGCGGGGCCAACGTCCTGACTTTC.

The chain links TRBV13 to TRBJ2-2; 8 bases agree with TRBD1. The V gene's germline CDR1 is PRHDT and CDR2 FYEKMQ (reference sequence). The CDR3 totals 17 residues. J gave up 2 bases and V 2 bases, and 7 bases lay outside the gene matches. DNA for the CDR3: TGTGCCAGCAGCTTATGGGACAGGAACGTTAACACCGGGGAGCTGTTTTTT. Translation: CASSLWDRNVNTGELFF.

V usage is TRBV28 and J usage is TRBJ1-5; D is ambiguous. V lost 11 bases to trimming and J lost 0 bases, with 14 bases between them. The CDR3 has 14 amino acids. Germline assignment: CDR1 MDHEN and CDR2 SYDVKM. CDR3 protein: CASKRVHSNQPQHF. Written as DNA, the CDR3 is TGTGCCTCTAAGAGGGTTCATAGCAATCAGCCCCAGCATTTT.

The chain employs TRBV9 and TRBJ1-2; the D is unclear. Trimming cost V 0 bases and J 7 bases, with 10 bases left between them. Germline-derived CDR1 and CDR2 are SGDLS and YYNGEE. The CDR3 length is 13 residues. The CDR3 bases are TGTGCCAGCAGCGTAGGGAGCCGGGGTGGCTACACCTTC. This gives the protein CASSVGSRGGYTF.

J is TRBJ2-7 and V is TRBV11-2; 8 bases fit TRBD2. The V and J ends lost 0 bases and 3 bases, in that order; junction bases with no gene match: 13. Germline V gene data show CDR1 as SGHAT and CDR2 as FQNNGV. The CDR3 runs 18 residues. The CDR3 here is CASSLDRGGGTPLYEQYF. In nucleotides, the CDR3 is TGTGCCAGCAGCTTAGATCGGGGGGGTGGGACCCCTCTCTACGAGCAGTACTTC.

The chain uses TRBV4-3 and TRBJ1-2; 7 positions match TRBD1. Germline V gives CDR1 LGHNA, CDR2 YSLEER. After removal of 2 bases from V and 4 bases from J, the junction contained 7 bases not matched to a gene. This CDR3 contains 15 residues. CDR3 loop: CASSQHRGMRYGYTF. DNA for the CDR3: TGCGCCAGCAGCCAACACAGGGGAATGCGCTATGGCTACACCTTC.